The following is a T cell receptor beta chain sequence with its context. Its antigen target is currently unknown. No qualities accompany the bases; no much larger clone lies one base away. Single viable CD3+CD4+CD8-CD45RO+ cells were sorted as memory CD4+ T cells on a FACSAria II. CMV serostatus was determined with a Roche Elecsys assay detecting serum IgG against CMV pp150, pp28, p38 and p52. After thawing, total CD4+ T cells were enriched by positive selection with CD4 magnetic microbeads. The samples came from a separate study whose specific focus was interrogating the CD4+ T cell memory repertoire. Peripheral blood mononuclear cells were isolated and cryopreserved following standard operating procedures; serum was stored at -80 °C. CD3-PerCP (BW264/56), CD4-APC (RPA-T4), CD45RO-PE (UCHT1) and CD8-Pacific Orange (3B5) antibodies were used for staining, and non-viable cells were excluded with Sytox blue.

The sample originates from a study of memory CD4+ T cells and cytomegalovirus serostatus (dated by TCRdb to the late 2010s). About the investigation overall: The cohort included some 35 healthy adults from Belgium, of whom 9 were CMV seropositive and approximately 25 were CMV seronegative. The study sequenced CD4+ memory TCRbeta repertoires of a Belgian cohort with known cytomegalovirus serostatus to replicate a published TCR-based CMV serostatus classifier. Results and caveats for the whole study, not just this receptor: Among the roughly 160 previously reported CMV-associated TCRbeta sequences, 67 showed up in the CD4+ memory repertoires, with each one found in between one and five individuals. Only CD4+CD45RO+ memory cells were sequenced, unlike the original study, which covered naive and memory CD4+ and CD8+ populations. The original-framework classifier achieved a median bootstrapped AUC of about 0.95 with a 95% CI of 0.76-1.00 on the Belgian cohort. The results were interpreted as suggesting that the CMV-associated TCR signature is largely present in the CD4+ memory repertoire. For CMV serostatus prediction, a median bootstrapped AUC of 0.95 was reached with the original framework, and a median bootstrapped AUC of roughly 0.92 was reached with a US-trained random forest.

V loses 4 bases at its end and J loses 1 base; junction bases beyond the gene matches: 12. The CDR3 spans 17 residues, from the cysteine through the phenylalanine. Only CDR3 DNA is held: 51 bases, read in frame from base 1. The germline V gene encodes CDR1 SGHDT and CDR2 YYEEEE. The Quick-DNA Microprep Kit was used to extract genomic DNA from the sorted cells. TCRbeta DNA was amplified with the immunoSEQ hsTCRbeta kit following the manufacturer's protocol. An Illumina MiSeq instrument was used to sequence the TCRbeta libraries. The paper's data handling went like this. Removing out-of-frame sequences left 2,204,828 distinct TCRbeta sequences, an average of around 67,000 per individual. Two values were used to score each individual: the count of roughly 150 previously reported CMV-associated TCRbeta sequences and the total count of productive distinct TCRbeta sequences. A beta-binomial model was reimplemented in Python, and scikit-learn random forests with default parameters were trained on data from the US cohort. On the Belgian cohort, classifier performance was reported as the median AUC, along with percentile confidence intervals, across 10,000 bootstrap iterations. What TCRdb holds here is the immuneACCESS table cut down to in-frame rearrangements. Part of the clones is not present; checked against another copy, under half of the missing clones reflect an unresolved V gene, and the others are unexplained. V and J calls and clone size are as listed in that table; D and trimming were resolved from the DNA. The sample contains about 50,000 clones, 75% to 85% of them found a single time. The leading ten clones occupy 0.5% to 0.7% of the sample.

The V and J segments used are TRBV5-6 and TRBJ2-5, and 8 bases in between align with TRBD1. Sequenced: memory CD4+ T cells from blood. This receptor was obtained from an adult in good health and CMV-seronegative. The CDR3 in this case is CASSPAGTGVFQETQYF. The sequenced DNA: TGTGCCAGCAGCCCGGCCGGGACAGGAGTGTTCCAAGAGACCCAGTACTTC.